This record looks at one T cell receptor (beta chain) sequence and its context. As yet, its antigen is unknown. This sample was taken from a study of cytomegalovirus exposure and HLA in healthy donors. Findings and limits, study-wide: Sequencing probably produced one cluster of sequence variants that were highly shared. According to an earlier analysis, most TCR beta V segments yielded productive rearrangements about 90% or about 30% of the time. When presence/absence was analysed, sequencing depth was taken to be roughly uniform across donors.

The primer mix had 60 Vbeta and 13 Jbeta primers. TCRdb keeps only in-frame clones here, not all; method: immunoSEQ multiplex PCR. The data hold about 160,000 clones, with over 75% observed a single time. Sequenced material: PBMCs. This TCR came from a woman aged 50 to 65 in good health and CMV-seropositive.

The CDR3 spells CASSAGTGGPYEQYF. In DNA, the CDR3 is TGTGCCAGCAGCGCCGGGACAGGTGGACCCTACGAGCAGTACTTC. The chain uses TRBV9 and TRBJ2-7; 8 bases align to TRBD1. The CDR3 is made up of 15 amino acids. J was trimmed by 2 bases and V by 3 bases; bases with no gene match: 7. The germline V gene has CDR1 SGDLS and CDR2 YYNGEE.